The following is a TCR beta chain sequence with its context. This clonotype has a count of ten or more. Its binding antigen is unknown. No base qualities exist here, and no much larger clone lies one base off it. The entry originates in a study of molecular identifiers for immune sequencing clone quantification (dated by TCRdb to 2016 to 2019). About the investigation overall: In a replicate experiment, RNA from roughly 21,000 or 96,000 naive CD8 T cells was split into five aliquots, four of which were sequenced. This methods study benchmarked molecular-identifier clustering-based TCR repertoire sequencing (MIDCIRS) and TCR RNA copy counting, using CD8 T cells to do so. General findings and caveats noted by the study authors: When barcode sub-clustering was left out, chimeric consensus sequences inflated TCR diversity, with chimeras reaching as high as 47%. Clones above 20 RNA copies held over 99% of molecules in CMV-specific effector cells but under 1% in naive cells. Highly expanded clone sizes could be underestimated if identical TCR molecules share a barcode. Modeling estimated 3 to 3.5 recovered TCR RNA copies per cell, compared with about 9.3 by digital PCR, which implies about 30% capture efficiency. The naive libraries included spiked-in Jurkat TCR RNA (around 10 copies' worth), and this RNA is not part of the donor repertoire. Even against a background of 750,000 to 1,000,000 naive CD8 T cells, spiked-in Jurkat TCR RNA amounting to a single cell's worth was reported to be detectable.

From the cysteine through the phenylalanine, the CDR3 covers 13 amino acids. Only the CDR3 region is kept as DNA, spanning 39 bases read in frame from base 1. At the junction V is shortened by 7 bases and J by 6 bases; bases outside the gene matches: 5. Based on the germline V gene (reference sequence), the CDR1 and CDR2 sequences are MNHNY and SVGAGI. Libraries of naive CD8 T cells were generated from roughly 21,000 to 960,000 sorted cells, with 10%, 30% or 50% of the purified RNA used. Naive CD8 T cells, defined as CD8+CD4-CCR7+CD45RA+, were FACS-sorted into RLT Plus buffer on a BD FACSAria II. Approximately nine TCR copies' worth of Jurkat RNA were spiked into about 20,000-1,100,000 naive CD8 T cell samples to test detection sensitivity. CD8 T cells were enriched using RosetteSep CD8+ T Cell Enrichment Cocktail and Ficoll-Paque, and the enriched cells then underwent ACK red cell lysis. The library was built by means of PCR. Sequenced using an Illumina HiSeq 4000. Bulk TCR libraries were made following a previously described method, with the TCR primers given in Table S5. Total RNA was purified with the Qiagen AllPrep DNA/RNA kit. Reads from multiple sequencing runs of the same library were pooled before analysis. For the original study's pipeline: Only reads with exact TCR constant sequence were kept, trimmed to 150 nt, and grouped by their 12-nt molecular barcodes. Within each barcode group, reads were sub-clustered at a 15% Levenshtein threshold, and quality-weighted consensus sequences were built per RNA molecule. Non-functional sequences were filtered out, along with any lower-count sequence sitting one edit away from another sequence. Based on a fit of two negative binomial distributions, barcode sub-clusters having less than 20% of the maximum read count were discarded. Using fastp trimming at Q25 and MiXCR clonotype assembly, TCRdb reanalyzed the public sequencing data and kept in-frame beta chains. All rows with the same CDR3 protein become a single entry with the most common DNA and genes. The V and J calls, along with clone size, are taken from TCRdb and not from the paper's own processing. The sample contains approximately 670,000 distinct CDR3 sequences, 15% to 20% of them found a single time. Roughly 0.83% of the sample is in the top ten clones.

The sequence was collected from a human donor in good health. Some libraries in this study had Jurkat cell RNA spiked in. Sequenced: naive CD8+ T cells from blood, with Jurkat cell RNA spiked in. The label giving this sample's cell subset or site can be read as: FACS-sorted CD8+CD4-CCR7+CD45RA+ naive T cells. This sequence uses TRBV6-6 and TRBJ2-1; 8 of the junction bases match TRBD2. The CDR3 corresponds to CASISAGVNEQFF. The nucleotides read TGTGCCAGCATTTCAGCGGGAGTCAATGAGCAGTTCTTC.